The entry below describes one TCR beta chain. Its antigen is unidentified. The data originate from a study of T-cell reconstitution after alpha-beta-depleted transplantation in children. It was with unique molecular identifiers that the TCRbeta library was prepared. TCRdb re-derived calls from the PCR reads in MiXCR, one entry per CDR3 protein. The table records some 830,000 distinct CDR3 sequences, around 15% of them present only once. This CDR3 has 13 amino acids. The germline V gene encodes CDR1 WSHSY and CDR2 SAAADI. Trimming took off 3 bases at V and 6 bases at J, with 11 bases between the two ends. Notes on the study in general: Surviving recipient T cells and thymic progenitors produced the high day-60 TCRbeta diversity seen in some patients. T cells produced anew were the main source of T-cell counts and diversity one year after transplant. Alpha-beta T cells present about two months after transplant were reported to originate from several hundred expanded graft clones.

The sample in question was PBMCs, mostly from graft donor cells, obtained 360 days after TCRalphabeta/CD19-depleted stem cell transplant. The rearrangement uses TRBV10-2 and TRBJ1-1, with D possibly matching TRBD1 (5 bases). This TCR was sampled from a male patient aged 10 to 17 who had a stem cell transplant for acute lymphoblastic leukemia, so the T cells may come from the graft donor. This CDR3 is CASSDGDGAEAFF. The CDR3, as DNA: TGCGCCAGCAGTGATGGGGACGGTGCTGAAGCTTTCTTT.